The rows below give T cell receptor beta chains drawn from one sample of a study of Ad26.COV2.S vaccination and SARS-CoV-2 variants. Data came from immunoSEQ multiplex PCR; TCRdb stores just in-frame clones and leaves some out. The data show 300,000 to 400,000 clones, about 92% seen once. Material: peripheral blood, obtained after recovery from COVID-19. These receptor sequences come from a human donor who had recovered from COVID-19. The CDR3 runs from the conserved cysteine through the conserved F or W. Fields, in order: V gene, CDR3 length, CDR3 protein.

V gene: TRBV27
CDR3 length: 12
CDR3 protein: CATQAYQETQYF

V gene: TRBV7-8
CDR3 length: 13
CDR3 protein: CASSFRGDQPQHF

V gene: TRBV18
CDR3 length: 15
CDR3 protein: CASSPPLQGASEQYF

V gene: TRBV5-4
CDR3 length: 14
CDR3 protein: CASSLLSDRESLTF

V gene: TRBV5-5
CDR3 length: 13
CDR3 protein: CASSLADTGELFF

V gene: TRBV19
CDR3 length: 14
CDR3 protein: CASSFTADQETQYF

V gene: TRBV9
CDR3 length: 16
CDR3 protein: CASSASRQGIPGELFF

V gene: TRBV6-5
CDR3 length: 14
CDR3 protein: CASSLRDRAYEQYF

V gene: TRBV5-1
CDR3 length: 13
CDR3 protein: CASRNGLAPEQFF

V gene: TRBV12-3/TRBV12-4
CDR3 length: 12
CDR3 protein: CASSSNTGELFF

V gene: TRBV5-1
CDR3 length: 16
CDR3 protein: CASSLSLAGYTDTQYF

V gene: TRBV9
CDR3 length: 14
CDR3 protein: CASAPSGSPYEQYF

V gene: TRBV19
CDR3 length: 17
CDR3 protein: CASSGSGGSWGNQPQHF

V gene: TRBV18
CDR3 length: 14
CDR3 protein: CASRGRTVNEKLFF

V gene: TRBV13
CDR3 length: 13
CDR3 protein: CASSPPNTDTQYF

V gene: TRBV3-1/TRBV3-2
CDR3 length: 15
CDR3 protein: CASSQESRRGETQYF

V gene: TRBV19
CDR3 length: 14
CDR3 protein: CATKRSGQNYEQYF

V gene: TRBV3-1/TRBV3-2
CDR3 length: 15
CDR3 protein: CASSVGTGPGNTIYF

V gene: TRBV6-6
CDR3 length: 14
CDR3 protein: CASHVEGGYQGYTF

V gene: TRBV6-2/TRBV6-3
CDR3 length: 15
CDR3 protein: CASSRRDRVRTEAFF

V gene: TRBV19
CDR3 length: 12
CDR3 protein: CASSIGGPEAFF

V gene: TRBV19
CDR3 length: 16
CDR3 protein: CASSIGTSGVNNEQFF

V gene: TRBV4-3
CDR3 length: 14
CDR3 protein: CASSRVRDQETQYF

V gene: TRBV14
CDR3 length: 16
CDR3 protein: CASSQYNDRLQETQYF

V gene: TRBV5-1
CDR3 length: 18
CDR3 protein: CASSFSPGLSSTRGTQYF

V gene: TRBV27
CDR3 length: 14
CDR3 protein: CASSQTGGGQPQHF

V gene: TRBV7-9
CDR3 length: 15
CDR3 protein: CASSLIRTENTEAFF

V gene: TRBV6-5
CDR3 length: 15
CDR3 protein: CASSRGGGAQETQYF

V gene: TRBV9
CDR3 length: 16
CDR3 protein: CASSATDNVLGVEQYF

V gene: TRBV18
CDR3 length: 12
CDR3 protein: CASSTGGIEAFF

V gene: TRBV10-3
CDR3 length: 15
CDR3 protein: CAISVPGQPNTEAFF

V gene: TRBV10-1
CDR3 length: 15
CDR3 protein: CASSESNVAPYEQYF

V gene: TRBV3-1/TRBV3-2
CDR3 length: 14
CDR3 protein: CASSQGTSQETQYF

V gene: TRBV10-3
CDR3 length: 14
CDR3 protein: CAIRRTGRNQPQHF

V gene: TRBV7-8
CDR3 length: 17
CDR3 protein: CASSLESVWGANTEAFF

V gene: TRBV5-5
CDR3 length: 16
CDR3 protein: CASSGRQVANTGELFF

V gene: TRBV6-2/TRBV6-3
CDR3 length: 12
CDR3 protein: CASSYSPFEAFF

V gene: TRBV9
CDR3 length: 14
CDR3 protein: CASSPGPNQETQYF

V gene: TRBV19
CDR3 length: 16
CDR3 protein: CASSRTGGSGTGELFF

V gene: TRBV6-2/TRBV6-3
CDR3 length: 14
CDR3 protein: CASSPGLANYTQYF

V gene: TRBV2
CDR3 length: 15
CDR3 protein: CASSDQGLERNTIYF

V gene: TRBV7-9
CDR3 length: 18
CDR3 protein: CASSPNPGLAGAYNEQFF

V gene: TRBV23-1
CDR3 length: 17
CDR3 protein: CASSQSGMDRQNTEAFF

V gene: TRBV11-2
CDR3 length: 14
CDR3 protein: CASSLRQNTGELFF

V gene: TRBV19
CDR3 length: 13
CDR3 protein: CASRGLAAETQYF

V gene: TRBV19
CDR3 length: 14
CDR3 protein: CASSMWGLNTEAFF

V gene: TRBV5-4
CDR3 length: 12
CDR3 protein: CASSFNAEKLFF

V gene: TRBV25-1
CDR3 length: 11
CDR3 protein: CASGGGYEQYF

V gene: TRBV11-2
CDR3 length: 15
CDR3 protein: CASSYRSYYNSPLHF

V gene: TRBV6-5
CDR3 length: 14
CDR3 protein: CASSRQGGNTEAFF

V gene: TRBV19
CDR3 length: 15
CDR3 protein: CASSIDRKSNGELFF

V gene: TRBV5-1
CDR3 length: 15
CDR3 protein: CASSSLSGTNNEQFF

V gene: TRBV14
CDR3 length: 13
CDR3 protein: CASSPQATLEQFF

V gene: TRBV6-5
CDR3 length: 15
CDR3 protein: CASSYGLSGANVLTF

V gene: TRBV4-1
CDR3 length: 15
CDR3 protein: CASSQVLTSPDTQYF

V gene: TRBV7-8
CDR3 length: 16
CDR3 protein: CASSPRGASEYNEQFF

V gene: TRBV3-1/TRBV3-2
CDR3 length: 17
CDR3 protein: CASSLRQVGGGTDTQYF

V gene: TRBV13
CDR3 length: 16
CDR3 protein: CASSVYLRTEQETQYF

V gene: TRBV4-3
CDR3 length: 16
CDR3 protein: CASSQDGGTGANVLTF

V gene: TRBV9
CDR3 length: 14
CDR3 protein: CASSAWTSGNEQFF